This T cell receptor beta chain was documented in a study of blood T cell repertoires in COVID-19. For the study at large: Sites across the United States, Italy and Spain contributed samples from acute and convalescent COVID-19. Nucleic acid was either cDNA or gDNA, and it came from T cells, B-cell-depleted T cells, or PBMCs.

This CDR3 has 14 amino acids. Unmatched junction bases numbered 3, after V lost 2 bases and J lost 8 bases. CDR1 and CDR2 (germline): MDHEN, SYDVKM. Original handling: How many nucleated cells were present was estimated from reference gene primer amplification. Profiling relied on immunoSEQ multiplex PCR, and the TCRdb table lists in-frame clones only, not all of them. V, J and clone size are taken as reported in that table, and D and trimming were inferred from the DNA itself. In the table there are 100,000 or so clones, roughly 92% of which are singletons. Seattle researchers signed up patients amid active infection and tracked them longitudinally.

The chain employs TRBV28 and TRBJ1-4, with TRBD1 matching over 9 bases. The sequencing input was peripheral blood. This receptor was obtained from a woman aged 50 to 60 with COVID-19, enrolled during active disease. The CDR3: CASSLGTGWEKLFF. In nucleotides, the CDR3 is TGTGCCAGCAGTTTAGGGACAGGGTGGGAAAAACTGTTTTTT.